The rows below give T cell receptor beta chains drawn from one sample of a study of blood T cell repertoires in COVID-19. Repertoires were generated with immunoSEQ multiplex PCR, while TCRdb's copy carries only in-frame clones and drops some. This sample has hundreds of thousands of clones; roughly 90% occur once, and the top ten carry 2% to 2.5%. The sample taken for sequencing was peripheral blood. The receptor source for this set is a woman aged 45 to 65 with acute or convalescent COVID-19. CDR3s include the opening cysteine and the closing phenylalanine or tryptophan. A D gene is named only where the DNA matches it firmly. Some rows mark clone size as missing; the rest say once, few, many or name a class of expanded clone.

TRBJ2-5 13 many . TRBV2 CASSDSELETQYF TGTGCCAGCAGTGATTCGGAGTTAGAGACCCAGTACTTC
TRBJ2-7 14 . TRBD2 TRBV10-2 CASSELAGIYEQYF TGCGCCAGCAGTGAACTAGCGGGGATCTACGAGCAGTACTTC
TRBJ2-1 17 . TRBD2 TRBV5-4 CASSLAERRGGNNEQFF TGTGCCAGCAGCTTGGCCGAGAGGCGGGGGGGGAACAATGAGCAGTTCTTC
TRBJ2-7 15 . TRBD1 TRBV5-1 CASSAGTGEGYEQYF TGCGCCAGCAGCGCTGGGACAGGGGAAGGGTACGAGCAGTACTTC
TRBJ2-3 16 . TRBD2 TRBV12-5 CASGLVLAGGADTQYF TGTGCTAGTGGTTTGGTTCTAGCGGGGGGGGCAGATACGCAGTATTTT
TRBJ1-5 15 . TRBD1 TRBV19 CASSTTGVGNQPQHF TGTGCCAGTAGTACTACAGGGGTAGGCAATCAGCCCCAGCATTTT
TRBJ2-1 12 . TRBD2 TRBV3-1/TRBV3-2 CASTGGYNEQFF TGTGCCAGCACGGGGGGCTACAATGAGCAGTTCTTC
TRBJ1-6 16 . . TRBV30 CACPSDRTHYNSPLHF TGTGCCTGCCCTTCGGACAGAACCCATTATAATTCACCCCTCCACTTT
TRBJ2-7 14 . TRBD1 TRBV5-1 CASSPTGVSYEQYF TGCGCCAGCAGCCCCACAGGGGTATCCTACGAGCAGTACTTC
TRBJ2-1 14 . TRBD2 TRBV7-9 CASSWTSGTSEQFF TGTGCCAGCAGCTGGACTAGCGGCACGAGTGAGCAGTTCTTC
TRBJ2-1 14 . . TRBV3-1/TRBV3-2 CASSQGGRYNEQFF TGTGCCAGCAGCCAAGGAGGGCGATACAATGAGCAGTTCTTC
TRBJ2-4 13 . TRBD2 TRBV7-2 CASSPLLAGIQYF TGTGCCAGCAGCCCACTCCTAGCGGGGATACAGTACTTC
TRBJ2-3 14 . . TRBV7-3 CASSPGEDTDTQYF TGTGCCAGCAGCCCTGGAGAGGACACAGATACGCAGTATTTT
TRBJ2-1 18 . TRBD2 TRBV18 CASSPPFGLGLDVNEQFF TGTGCCAGCTCACCACCGTTCGGGCTAGGACTAGATGTCAATGAGCAGTTCTTC
TRBJ1-3 14 . . TRBV30 CAWSFRSSGNTIYF TGTGCCTGGAGCTTTAGGAGCTCTGGAAACACCATATATTTT
TRBJ2-7 15 . TRBD1 TRBV19 CASSKGQAFPFEQYF TGTGCCAGTAGTAAGGGACAGGCATTCCCCTTCGAGCAGTACTTC
TRBJ1-3 12 . . TRBV14 CASGSSGNTIYF TGTGCCAGCGGGAGCTCTGGAAACACCATATATTTT
TRBJ2-2 16 . . TRBV3-1/TRBV3-2 CASSQVDSSEGGELFF TGTGCCAGCAGCCAAGTGGACAGTAGCGAAGGCGGGGAGCTGTTTTTT
TRBJ2-1 15 . . TRBV5-1 CASSLGGTPYNEQFF TGCGCCAGCAGCTTGGGAGGTACCCCATACAATGAGCAGTTCTTC
TRBJ1-1 13 once . TRBV19 CASTRRGITEAFF TGTGCCAGTACCCGTCGAGGGATCACTGAAGCTTTCTTT
TRBJ1-2 14 once . TRBV6-2/TRBV6-3 CASSYYPSGVGYTF TGTGCCAGCAGTTACTACCCATCAGGGGTCGGCTACACCTTC
TRBJ1-2 15 . . TRBV4-3 CASSQELGQVYGYTF TGCGCCAGCAGCCAAGAGTTAGGACAAGTCTATGGCTACACCTTC